These T cell receptor beta chains were read from a single sample in a study of T-cell reconstitution after alpha-beta-depleted transplantation in children. Via MiXCR, TCRdb re-called the PCR reads, giving one row per CDR3 protein. The table has 700,000 to 950,000 distinct CDR3 sequences, about 15% seen once. This sample comprised PBMCs, mostly from graft donor cells, obtained 360 days after TCRalphabeta/CD19-depleted stem cell transplant. The receptors stem from a male patient between 10 and 17 years old who had a stem cell transplant for acute lymphoblastic leukemia, so the T cells may come from the graft donor. The CDR3 runs from the conserved cysteine through the conserved F or W. The D gene is left open where the match is weak. Rows may omit the clone size; those that give it use once, few, many or a size class.

V gene: TRBV20-1
J gene: TRBJ2-2
D gene: .
clone size: few
CDR3 length: 12
CDR3 protein: CSASRISRELFF
CDR3 DNA: TGCAGTGCTAGCCGGATAAGCCGGGAGCTGTTTTTT

V gene: TRBV7-8
J gene: TRBJ2-7
D gene: .
clone size: few
CDR3 length: 17
CDR3 protein: CASSLPTGHRFSYEQYF
CDR3 DNA: TGTGCCAGCAGCTTACCCACGGGACATCGGTTTTCCTACGAGCAGTACTTC

V gene: TRBV12-3/TRBV12-4
J gene: TRBJ2-1
D gene: .
clone size: .
CDR3 length: 15
CDR3 protein: CASSFLSQGYNEQFF
CDR3 DNA: TGTGCCAGCAGTTTTTTGAGTCAGGGTTACAATGAGCAGTTCTTC

V gene: TRBV12-3/TRBV12-4
J gene: TRBJ2-7
D gene: .
clone size: many
CDR3 length: 15
CDR3 protein: CASSFTGQLNYEQYF
CDR3 DNA: TGTGCCAGCAGTTTTACCGGACAGTTAAACTACGAGCAGTACTTC

V gene: TRBV4-2
J gene: TRBJ2-5
D gene: TRBD2
clone size: .
CDR3 length: 16
CDR3 protein: CASSQDDWREGETQYF
CDR3 DNA: TGTGCCAGCAGCCAAGACGACTGGCGGGAGGGCGAGACCCAGTACTTC

V gene: TRBV7-3
J gene: TRBJ2-3
D gene: .
clone size: .
CDR3 length: 14
CDR3 protein: CASSLGRNTDTEYF
CDR3 DNA: TGTGCCAGCAGCTTGGGAAGAAACACAGATACGGAGTATTTT

V gene: TRBV29-1
J gene: TRBJ2-5
D gene: TRBD2
clone size: .
CDR3 length: 16
CDR3 protein: CSVEQRRLADQETQYF
CDR3 DNA: TGCAGCGTTGAACAAAGGCGACTAGCGGACCAAGAGACCCAGTACTTC

V gene: TRBV6-5
J gene: TRBJ2-7
D gene: TRBD2
clone size: .
CDR3 length: 14
CDR3 protein: CASSYSQREFGQYF
CDR3 DNA: TGTGCCAGCAGTTACTCCCAGCGGGAGTTCGGGCAGTACTTC

V gene: TRBV27
J gene: TRBJ2-7
D gene: TRBD2
clone size: .
CDR3 length: 17
CDR3 protein: CASSLSIGLAERYEQYF
CDR3 DNA: TGTGCCAGCAGTTTATCGATTGGACTAGCTGAGCGCTACGAGCAGTACTTC

V gene: TRBV3-1
J gene: TRBJ2-1
D gene: .
clone size: many
CDR3 length: 16
CDR3 protein: CASSQGFGSGRMRGFF
CDR3 DNA: TGTGCCAGCAGCCAAGGGTTCGGTTCAGGCAGGATGCGGGGGTTCTTC

V gene: TRBV6-5
J gene: TRBJ2-1
D gene: .
clone size: .
CDR3 length: 16
CDR3 protein: CASSSNRGGFGDEQFF
CDR3 DNA: TGTGCCAGCAGTTCAAACAGGGGAGGGTTCGGGGATGAGCAGTTCTTC

V gene: TRBV5-6
J gene: TRBJ2-1
D gene: TRBD1
clone size: few
CDR3 length: 16
CDR3 protein: CASSWATGASYNEQFF
CDR3 DNA: TGTGCCAGCAGCTGGGCGACAGGGGCCTCCTACAATGAGCAGTTCTTC

V gene: TRBV9
J gene: TRBJ2-2
D gene: .
clone size: few
CDR3 length: 15
CDR3 protein: CASSTEPGQGGELFF
CDR3 DNA: TGTGCCAGCAGCACCGAACCAGGGCAGGGCGGGGAGCTGTTTTTT

V gene: TRBV25-1
J gene: TRBJ2-1
D gene: .
clone size: .
CDR3 length: 15
CDR3 protein: CASSEGSLGLNEQFF
CDR3 DNA: TGTGCCAGCAGTGAGGGAAGTCTTGGGCTCAATGAGCAGTTCTTC

V gene: TRBV6-4
J gene: TRBJ2-1
D gene: .
clone size: .
CDR3 length: 14
CDR3 protein: CASSAGAEGNEQFF
CDR3 DNA: TGTGCCAGCAGTGCCGGCGCCGAGGGGAATGAGCAGTTCTTC

V gene: TRBV20-1
J gene: TRBJ1-1
D gene: .
clone size: .
CDR3 length: 13
CDR3 protein: CSASRGIVAEAFF
CDR3 DNA: TGCAGTGCTAGTAGAGGTATTGTGGCTGAAGCTTTCTTT

V gene: TRBV13
J gene: TRBJ2-7
D gene: TRBD1
clone size: few
CDR3 length: 16
CDR3 protein: CASSSGKTGATYEQYF
CDR3 DNA: TGTGCCAGCAGCTCTGGGAAAACAGGGGCTACCTACGAGCAGTACTTC

V gene: TRBV19
J gene: TRBJ2-7
D gene: TRBD1
clone size: .
CDR3 length: 15
CDR3 protein: CASSITGTGRYEQYF
CDR3 DNA: TGTGCCAGTAGTATAACGGGGACAGGCCGCTACGAGCAGTACTTC

V gene: TRBV27
J gene: TRBJ2-1
D gene: TRBD2
clone size: few
CDR3 length: 13
CDR3 protein: CASRTTSGNGQFF
CDR3 DNA: TGTGCCAGCAGGACAACAAGCGGGAACGGGCAGTTCTTC

V gene: TRBV11-2
J gene: TRBJ2-5
D gene: .
clone size: many
CDR3 length: 13
CDR3 protein: CASSLDYQETQYF
CDR3 DNA: TGTGCCAGCAGCTTGGACTACCAAGAGACCCAGTACTTC

V gene: TRBV10-3
J gene: TRBJ2-1
D gene: .
clone size: .
CDR3 length: 12
CDR3 protein: CAIRQVNNEQFF
CDR3 DNA: TGTGCCATCAGACAGGTGAACAATGAGCAGTTCTTC

V gene: TRBV12-3/TRBV12-4
J gene: TRBJ2-4
D gene: .
clone size: few
CDR3 length: 16
CDR3 protein: CASSSSYRGAKNIQYF
CDR3 DNA: TGTGCCAGCAGTTCAAGCTACCGGGGAGCCAAAAACATTCAGTACTTC

V gene: TRBV5-6
J gene: TRBJ2-7
D gene: .
clone size: .
CDR3 length: 13
CDR3 protein: CASSLVGAARQYF
CDR3 DNA: TGTGCCAGCAGCTTGGTCGGGGCGGCAAGACAGTACTTC

V gene: TRBV11-2
J gene: TRBJ2-7
D gene: .
clone size: .
CDR3 length: 15
CDR3 protein: CASSAGPAKTYEQYF
CDR3 DNA: TGTGCCAGCAGCGCGGGACCTGCAAAGACCTACGAGCAGTACTTC

V gene: TRBV5-1
J gene: TRBJ1-1
D gene: TRBD1
clone size: many
CDR3 length: 14
CDR3 protein: CASSRQGANTEAFF
CDR3 DNA: TGCGCCAGCAGCCGACAGGGTGCGAACACTGAAGCTTTCTTT

V gene: TRBV27
J gene: TRBJ2-7
D gene: .
clone size: many
CDR3 length: 12
CDR3 protein: CASSLIGREQYF
CDR3 DNA: TGTGCCAGCAGTTTAATCGGGCGCGAGCAGTACTTC

V gene: TRBV6-5
J gene: TRBJ2-7
D gene: TRBD1
clone size: .
CDR3 length: 17
CDR3 protein: CASSYRDSLLFYYEQYF
CDR3 DNA: TGTGCCAGCAGTTACCGGGACAGCCTACTGTTTTACTACGAGCAGTACTTC

V gene: TRBV5-1
J gene: TRBJ2-7
D gene: TRBD2
clone size: .
CDR3 length: 16
CDR3 protein: CASSAGTSGFRYEQYF
CDR3 DNA: TGCGCCAGCAGCGCCGGGACTAGCGGATTTCGCTACGAGCAGTACTTC

V gene: TRBV12-3/TRBV12-4
J gene: TRBJ1-2
D gene: .
clone size: few
CDR3 length: 17
CDR3 protein: CASSLIGSAGLNYGYTF
CDR3 DNA: TGTGCCAGCAGTTTAATTGGGTCCGCGGGGTTGAACTATGGCTACACCTTC

V gene: TRBV7-3
J gene: TRBJ2-2
D gene: .
clone size: .
CDR3 length: 15
CDR3 protein: CASSLRGADTGELFF
CDR3 DNA: TGTGCCAGCAGCTTAAGGGGGGCGGACACCGGGGAGCTGTTTTTT

V gene: TRBV4-1
J gene: TRBJ2-7
D gene: .
clone size: few
CDR3 length: 15
CDR3 protein: CASSLGGNSPYEQYF
CDR3 DNA: TGCGCCAGCAGCCTTGGGGGTAACAGCCCCTACGAGCAGTACTTC

V gene: TRBV11-3
J gene: TRBJ2-5
D gene: TRBD2
clone size: few
CDR3 length: 17
CDR3 protein: CASSQGTSGYFQETQYF
CDR3 DNA: TGTGCCAGCAGCCAGGGGACTAGCGGATATTTCCAAGAGACCCAGTACTTC

V gene: TRBV12-3/TRBV12-4
J gene: TRBJ2-2
D gene: TRBD2
clone size: few
CDR3 length: 17
CDR3 protein: CASSARRERANTGELFF
CDR3 DNA: TGTGCCAGCAGCGCCCGGCGGGAGCGCGCGAACACCGGGGAGCTGTTTTTT

V gene: TRBV3-1
J gene: TRBJ2-1
D gene: .
clone size: few
CDR3 length: 15
CDR3 protein: CASSPKGGIGNEQFF
CDR3 DNA: TGTGCCAGCAGCCCCAAGGGGGGAATTGGCAATGAGCAGTTCTTC

V gene: TRBV5-6
J gene: TRBJ1-3
D gene: .
clone size: many
CDR3 length: 17
CDR3 protein: CASSTRERFLSGNTIYF
CDR3 DNA: TGTGCCAGCAGCACAAGGGAGAGATTCCTCTCTGGAAACACCATATATTTT

V gene: TRBV6-5
J gene: TRBJ2-7
D gene: .
clone size: few
CDR3 length: 15
CDR3 protein: CASSYSQGASYEQYF
CDR3 DNA: TGTGCCAGCAGTTACTCGCAGGGAGCTTCCTACGAGCAGTACTTC

V gene: TRBV20-1
J gene: TRBJ2-7
D gene: .
clone size: few
CDR3 length: 10
CDR3 protein: CSVSSYEQYF
CDR3 DNA: TGCAGCGTCTCAAGCTACGAGCAGTACTTC

V gene: TRBV7-6
J gene: TRBJ2-4
D gene: TRBD1
clone size: .
CDR3 length: 13
CDR3 protein: CASSPTGGDIQYF
CDR3 DNA: TGTGCCAGCAGCCCGACAGGGGGAGACATTCAGTACTTC

V gene: TRBV5-1
J gene: TRBJ1-4
D gene: .
clone size: .
CDR3 length: 15
CDR3 protein: CASSTYGTVNEKLFF
CDR3 DNA: TGCGCCAGCAGCACATATGGGACCGTTAATGAAAAACTGTTTTTT

V gene: TRBV11-3
J gene: TRBJ2-1
D gene: TRBD2
clone size: few
CDR3 length: 16
CDR3 protein: CASSLGTLAGGVEQFF
CDR3 DNA: TGTGCCAGCAGCTTAGGGACTCTAGCGGGAGGGGTTGAGCAGTTCTTC

V gene: TRBV7-8
J gene: TRBJ2-5
D gene: .
clone size: many
CDR3 length: 15
CDR3 protein: CASSSDLGPGETQYF
CDR3 DNA: TGTGCCAGCAGCTCGGACCTCGGTCCCGGGGAGACCCAGTACTTC

V gene: TRBV15
J gene: TRBJ2-7
D gene: .
clone size: .
CDR3 length: 16
CDR3 protein: CATSSRASSYSYEQYF
CDR3 DNA: TGTGCCACCAGCTCAAGGGCTAGCAGCTACTCCTACGAGCAGTACTTC

V gene: TRBV20-1
J gene: TRBJ2-1
D gene: .
clone size: few
CDR3 length: 15
CDR3 protein: CSARDSYRVDNEQFF
CDR3 DNA: TGCAGTGCTAGAGATTCCTACAGGGTAGACAATGAGCAGTTCTTC

V gene: TRBV20-1
J gene: TRBJ2-1
D gene: TRBD2
clone size: few
CDR3 length: 20
CDR3 protein: CSAKGGGGVAGKSRYNEQFF
CDR3 DNA: TGCAGTGCTAAAGGGGGGGGTGGGGTAGCGGGAAAATCGCGCTACAATGAGCAGTTCTTC

V gene: TRBV10-2
J gene: TRBJ2-7
D gene: .
clone size: few
CDR3 length: 13
CDR3 protein: CASSERPSREQYF
CDR3 DNA: TGCGCCAGCAGTGAAAGACCCTCACGCGAGCAGTACTTC

V gene: TRBV7-8
J gene: TRBJ2-5
D gene: TRBD2
clone size: .
CDR3 length: 18
CDR3 protein: CASSLGLAGGSYQETQYF
CDR3 DNA: TGTGCCAGCAGCCTGGGACTAGCGGGAGGATCGTACCAAGAGACCCAGTACTTC

V gene: TRBV23-1
J gene: TRBJ1-2
D gene: .
clone size: .
CDR3 length: 16
CDR3 protein: CASSQSMGANNYGYTF
CDR3 DNA: TGCGCCAGCAGTCAATCAATGGGGGCGAATAACTATGGCTACACCTTC

V gene: TRBV13
J gene: TRBJ1-1
D gene: TRBD1
clone size: .
CDR3 length: 17
CDR3 protein: CASSLTGDPFWNTEAFF
CDR3 DNA: TGTGCCAGCAGCTTGACAGGGGATCCTTTCTGGAACACTGAAGCTTTCTTT

V gene: TRBV25-1
J gene: TRBJ2-7
D gene: TRBD1
clone size: .
CDR3 length: 14
CDR3 protein: CASSVHRGSYEQYF
CDR3 DNA: TGTGCCAGCAGTGTTCACAGGGGTTCCTACGAGCAGTACTTC

V gene: TRBV7-8
J gene: TRBJ2-1
D gene: TRBD2
clone size: few
CDR3 length: 13
CDR3 protein: CASRGRALNEQFF
CDR3 DNA: TGTGCCAGCCGCGGGAGGGCCCTCAATGAGCAGTTCTTC

V gene: TRBV12-3/TRBV12-4
J gene: TRBJ2-7
D gene: TRBD2
clone size: .
CDR3 length: 14
CDR3 protein: CAVTSGVSSYEQYF
CDR3 DNA: TGTGCCGTTACGAGCGGGGTGAGCTCCTACGAGCAGTACTTC

V gene: TRBV15
J gene: TRBJ2-1
D gene: .
clone size: .
CDR3 length: 19
CDR3 protein: CATSRDLGVTSSRYNEQFF
CDR3 DNA: TGTGCCACCAGCAGAGATCTTGGGGTAACGAGCTCTCGCTACAATGAGCAGTTCTTC